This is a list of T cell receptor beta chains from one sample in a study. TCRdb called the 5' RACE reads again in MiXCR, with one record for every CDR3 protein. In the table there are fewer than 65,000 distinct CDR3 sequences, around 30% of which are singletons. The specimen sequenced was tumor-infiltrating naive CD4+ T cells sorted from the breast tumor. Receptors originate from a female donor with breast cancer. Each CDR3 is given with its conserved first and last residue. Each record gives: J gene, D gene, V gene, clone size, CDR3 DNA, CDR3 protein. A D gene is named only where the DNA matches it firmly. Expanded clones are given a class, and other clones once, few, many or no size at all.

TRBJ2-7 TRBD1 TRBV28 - TGTGCCAGCAGTACTGAGGGGACAGGGGTTTACGAGCAGTACTTC CASSTEGTGVYEQYF
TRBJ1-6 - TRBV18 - TGTGCCAGCTCACAAGGACACGATTCACCCCTCCACTTT CASSQGHDSPLHF
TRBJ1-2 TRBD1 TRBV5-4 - TGTGCCAGCAGCTCGGGACAGGCCCGGGACTACACCTTC CASSSGQARDYTF
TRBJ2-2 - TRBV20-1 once TGCAGTGCTTCAACCGGGACGAACACCGGGGAGCTGTTTTTT CSASTGTNTGELFF
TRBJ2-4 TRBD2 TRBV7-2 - TGTGCCGGCAGCACCCAGCGGGAGCTCTCCAACATTCAGTACTTC CAGSTQRELSNIQYF
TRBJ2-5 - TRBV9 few TGTGCCAGCAGCCCGATCCAAGAGACCCAGTACTTC CASSPIQETQYF
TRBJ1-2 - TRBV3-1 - TGTGCCAGCAGCCAAGATGAGTTGGGCTACACCTTC CASSQDELGYTF
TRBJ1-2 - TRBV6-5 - TGTGCCAGCACCAAAACCCTTGGGGGCAGAAACTATGGCTACACCTTC CASTKTLGGRNYGYTF
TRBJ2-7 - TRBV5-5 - TGTGCCAGCAGCATCTACGGGGGATTGCGCCAGTACTTC CASSIYGGLRQYF
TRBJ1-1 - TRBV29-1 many TGCAGCGGTGGACGGGGGGTGAACACTGAAGCTTTCTTT CSGGRGVNTEAFF
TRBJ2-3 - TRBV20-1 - TGCAGTGCCCCCCCCCGGATGGCGGGAAGCGATACGCAGTATTTT CSAPPRMAGSDTQYF
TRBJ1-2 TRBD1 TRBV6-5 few TGTGCCAGCAGTGATGGACAGGGGCTCCTGTGGGGCTACACCTTC CASSDGQGLLWGYTF
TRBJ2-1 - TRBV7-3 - TGTGCCAGCAGCTTAGTAGGGGGGAGCTCCTACAATGAGCAGTTCTTC CASSLVGGSSYNEQFF
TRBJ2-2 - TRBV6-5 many TGTGCCAGCAGTAGGAACCCGAACACCGGGGAGCTGTTTTTT CASSRNPNTGELFF
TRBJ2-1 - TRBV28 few TGTGCCAGCAGTTCCAGGATTTATGAGCAGTTCTTC CASSSRIYEQFF
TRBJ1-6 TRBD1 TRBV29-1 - TGCGGCGCAGTAGGACAGGGGGCTGGATCACCCCTCCACTTT CGAVGQGAGSPLHF
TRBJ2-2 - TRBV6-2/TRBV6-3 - TGTGCCAGCAGTTACGGGGGACCCTACACCGGGGAGCTGTTTTTT CASSYGGPYTGELFF
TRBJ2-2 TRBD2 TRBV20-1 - TGCAGTGCGATGACTAGCGAGGGCACCGGGGAGCTGTTTTTT CSAMTSEGTGELFF
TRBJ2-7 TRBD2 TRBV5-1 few TGCGCCAGCAGGCGTCTACTAGCGGGAGAAGACGAGCAGTACTTC CASRRLLAGEDEQYF
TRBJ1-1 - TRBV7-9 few TGTGCCAGCAGCTTAGATGGGGGAACTGAAGCTTTCTTT CASSLDGGTEAFF
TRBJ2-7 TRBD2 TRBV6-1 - TGTGCCAGCAGTCTCCTCGGGACTAGCGGCCGCGAGCAGTACTTC CASSLLGTSGREQYF
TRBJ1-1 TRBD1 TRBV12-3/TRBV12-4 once TGTGCCAGCATACTAAAAGGGGGCTCCGAAGCTTTCTTT CASILKGGSEAFF
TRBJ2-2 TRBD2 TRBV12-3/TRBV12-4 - TGTGCCAGCAGCCGGTATAGCGGGAGTGAGTCCGGGGAGCTGTTTTTT CASSRYSGSESGELFF
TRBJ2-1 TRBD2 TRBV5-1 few TGCGCCAGCAGCACTAGCGGGATGGGTGAGCAGTTCTTC CASSTSGMGEQFF
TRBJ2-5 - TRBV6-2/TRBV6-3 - TGTGCCAGCAGTTGGAGGTGGGAGACCCTGTACTTC CASSWRWETLYF
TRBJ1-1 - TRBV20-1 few TGCAGTGCTAGAGATCTGGCCGGAAGGATTATGAACACTGAAGCTTTCTTT CSARDLAGRIMNTEAFF
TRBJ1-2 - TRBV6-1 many TGTGCCAGCAGTGAAGCGCAGGGTTGGGACTATGGCTACACCTTC CASSEAQGWDYGYTF
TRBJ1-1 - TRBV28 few TGTGCCAGCACCAGCCCACAGGGAACTGAAGCTTTCTTT CASTSPQGTEAFF
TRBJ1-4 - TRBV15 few TGTGCCACCAGCAGAGATGTGGAAAAACTGTTTTTT CATSRDVEKLFF
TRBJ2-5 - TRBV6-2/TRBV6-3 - TGTGCCAGCAGTTACTCGGCGGATCGGGAGACCCAGTACTTC CASSYSADRETQYF
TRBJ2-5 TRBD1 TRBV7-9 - TGTGCCAGCAGACGGACGACAGGGGGCCAAGAGACCCAGTACTTC CASRRTTGGQETQYF
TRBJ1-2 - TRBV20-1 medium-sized TGCAGTGCTAGGTTCCGGGACAACACTAACTATGGCTACACCTTC CSARFRDNTNYGYTF